The 7 T cell receptor beta chains in this list originate from one sample, sequenced in a study of neurological immune-mediated disorders (dated by TCRdb to the late 2010s). The method behind the library was 5' RACE. The instrument given in TCRdb is Illumina HiSeq 2500. In TCRdb, the public reads were trimmed at Q25 with fastp and aligned with MiXCR, with productive beta chains retained. Each entry is one CDR3 protein sequence, shown with its most common DNA and genes. Counted in this sample were roughly 56,000 distinct CDR3 sequences; roughly 10% of them appeared once. The top ten clonotypes cover 1.5% to 2% of the sample. Sequenced material: PBMCs. The receptors originated from a man aged 60 to 75 in good health.

This clonotype occurred a few times. The rearrangement uses TRBV3-1 and TRBJ1-5; 7 nucleotides align to TRBD1. The germline CDR1 and CDR2 sequences are LGHDT and YNNKEL (reference sequence). The CDR3 is 15 residues long. Trimming removed 4 bases from V and 1 base from J; junction bases left unmatched: 4. The CDR3 is CASSRSQGSNQPQHF. The CDR3 region has the DNA TGTGCCAGCAGCCGGTCACAGGGGAGCAATCAGCCCCAGCATTTT.

In its sample, this clonotype was seen many times. This rearrangement joins TRBV7-9 to TRBJ2-2, with a weak D call TRBD2 (6 bases). The V gene's germline CDR1 is SEHNR and CDR2 FQNEAQ (reference sequence). CDR3 length equals 17 residues. The V gene lost 5 bases and the J gene lost 3 bases, with 19 bases spanning the gap. DNA of the CDR3: TGTGCCAGCAGCGGGCTCCTAGGTCGCGGGGACACCGGGGAGCTGTTTTTT. It yields the protein CASSGLLGRGDTGELFF.

This clonotype was observed at least ten times. The CDR3 sequence is CSGGGGANYNEQFF. In DNA, the CDR3 is TGCAGTGGGGGAGGGGGGGCGAACTACAATGAGCAGTTCTTC. This chain uses TRBV20-1 with TRBJ2-1; D perhaps matches TRBD2 (7 bases). The germline V gene encodes CDR1 DFQATT and CDR2 SNEGSKA (reference sequence). V lost 7 bases and J 3 bases, leaving 16 bases between the germline ends. The CDR3 has 14 residues.

This clonotype was observed many times. The chain couples TRBV29-1 to TRBJ2-3, with TRBD2 as a possible D gene (7 bases). Trimming left V 2 bases short and J 6 bases short, with 15 bases between. The CDR3 consists of 14 residues. Germline V gene lookup returns CDR1 SQVTM and CDR2 ANQGSEA. Here the CDR3 DNA reads TGCAGCGTTGAAAAGGGGGGGGTGGCCGATACGCAGTATTTT. It yields the protein CSVEKGGVADTQYF.

The table lists this clonotype with many counts. The chain employs TRBV10-3 and TRBJ2-5; 13 positions match TRBD2. Per the germline V gene, CDR1 is ENHRY and CDR2 is SYGVKD. V shed 10 bases and J 6 bases; nucleotides not matched to a gene: 5. The CDR3 has 13 residues. Written as DNA, the CDR3 is TGTGCCACCACTAGCGGGGGGGAACAGACCCAGTACTTC. Amino acids: CATTSGGEQTQYF.

The CDR3 sequence is CSVRVNTEAFF. The CDR3 bases are TGCAGCGTACGAGTGAACACTGAAGCTTTCTTT. The V and J genes are TRBV29-1 and TRBJ1-1; D is uncertain. There are 11 residues in the CDR3. Deletions cut 6 bases from V and 0 bases from J, with 5 bases between. Germline V gene sequence: CDR1 SQVTM, CDR2 ANQGSEA. Using reference TRBV29-1 and TRBJ1-1 for the parts outside the CDR3, the full variable domain is SAVISQKPSRDICQRGTSLTIQCQVDSQVTMMFWYRQQPGQSLTLIATANQGSEATYESGFVIDKFPISRPNLTFSTLTVSNMSPEDSSIYLCSVRVNTEAFFGQGTRLTVV.

This clonotype was detected many times. The chain links TRBV25-1 to TRBJ2-1, with D tentatively TRBD1 or TRBD2 (6 bases each). This CDR3 comprises 15 residues. Germline values: CDR1 MGHDK, CDR2 SYGVNS. Trimming removed 3 bases from V and 6 bases from J, with 15 bases in between. CDR3 sequence reads: CASSEAGGPSNEQFF. The CDR3 coding sequence is TGTGCCAGCAGTGAGGCCGGGGGCCCCTCCAATGAGCAGTTCTTC.